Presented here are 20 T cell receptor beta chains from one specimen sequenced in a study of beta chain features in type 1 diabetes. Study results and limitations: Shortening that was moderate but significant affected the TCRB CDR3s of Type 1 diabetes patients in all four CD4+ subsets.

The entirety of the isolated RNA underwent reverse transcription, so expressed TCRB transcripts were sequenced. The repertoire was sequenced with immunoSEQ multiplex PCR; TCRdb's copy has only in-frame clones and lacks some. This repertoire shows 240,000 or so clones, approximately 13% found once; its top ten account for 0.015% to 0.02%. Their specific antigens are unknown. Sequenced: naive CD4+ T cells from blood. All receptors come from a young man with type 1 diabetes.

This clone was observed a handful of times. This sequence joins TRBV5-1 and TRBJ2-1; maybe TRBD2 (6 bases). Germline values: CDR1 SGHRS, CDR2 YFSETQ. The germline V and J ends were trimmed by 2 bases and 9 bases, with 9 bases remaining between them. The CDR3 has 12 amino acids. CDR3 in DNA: TGCGCCAGCAGCTTTGGGGAGGTTGAGCAGTTCTTC. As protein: CASSFGEVEQFF. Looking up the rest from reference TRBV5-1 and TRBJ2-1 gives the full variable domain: KAGVTQTPRYLIKTRGQQVTLSCSPISGHRSVSWYQQTPGQGLQFLFEYFSETQRNKGNFPGRFSGRQFSNSRSEMNVSTLELGDSALYLCASSFGEVEQFFGPGTRLTVL.

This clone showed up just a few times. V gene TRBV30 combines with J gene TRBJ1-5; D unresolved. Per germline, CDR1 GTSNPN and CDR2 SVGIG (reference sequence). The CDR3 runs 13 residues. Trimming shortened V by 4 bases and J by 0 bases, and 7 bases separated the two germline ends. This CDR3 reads CAWTESSNQPQHF. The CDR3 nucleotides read TGTGCCTGGACCGAGAGTAGCAATCAGCCCCAGCATTTT. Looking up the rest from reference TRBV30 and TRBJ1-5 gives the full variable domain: SQTIHQWPATLVQPVGSPLSLECTVEGTSNPNLYWYRQAAGRGLQLLFYSVGIGQISSEVPQNLSASRPQDRQFILSSKKLLLSDSGFYLCAWTESSNQPQHFGDGTRLSIL.

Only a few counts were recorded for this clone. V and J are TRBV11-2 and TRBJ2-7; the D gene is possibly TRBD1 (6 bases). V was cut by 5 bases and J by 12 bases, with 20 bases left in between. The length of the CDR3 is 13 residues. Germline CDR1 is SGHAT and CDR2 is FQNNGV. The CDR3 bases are TGTGCCAGCAGCCTAGCAACTTGGGAAGGGGGGTACTTC. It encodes CASSLATWEGGYF.

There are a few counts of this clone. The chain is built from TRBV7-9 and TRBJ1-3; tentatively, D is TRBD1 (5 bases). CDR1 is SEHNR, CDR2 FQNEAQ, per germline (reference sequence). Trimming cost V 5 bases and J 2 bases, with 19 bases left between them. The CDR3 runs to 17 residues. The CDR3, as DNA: TGTGCCAGCAGCCCGCAAGGCGGGGGGTACGCTGGAAACACCATATATTTT. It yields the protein CASSPQGGGYAGNTIYF.

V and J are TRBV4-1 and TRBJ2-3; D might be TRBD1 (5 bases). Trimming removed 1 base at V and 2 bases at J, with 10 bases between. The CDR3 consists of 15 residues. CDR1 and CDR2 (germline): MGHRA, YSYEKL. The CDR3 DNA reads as TGCGCCAGCAGCCAAGGGGCAGGGAACACAGATACGCAGTATTTT. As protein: CASSQGAGNTDTQYF.

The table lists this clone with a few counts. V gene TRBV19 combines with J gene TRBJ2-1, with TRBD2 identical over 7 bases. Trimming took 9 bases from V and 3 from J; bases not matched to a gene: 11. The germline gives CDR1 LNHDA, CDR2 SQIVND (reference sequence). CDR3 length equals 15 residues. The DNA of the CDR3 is TGTGCCAGCGCTAGGCTGGGAGGGATCTACAATGAGCAGTTCTTC. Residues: CASARLGGIYNEQFF.

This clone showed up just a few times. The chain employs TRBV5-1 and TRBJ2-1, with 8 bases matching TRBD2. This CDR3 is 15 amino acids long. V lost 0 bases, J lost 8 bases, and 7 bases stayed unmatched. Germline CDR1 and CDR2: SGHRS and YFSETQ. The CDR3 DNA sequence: TGCGCCAGCAGCTTGGGGGGGCCGACTAGCGATGAGCAGTTCTTC. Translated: CASSLGGPTSDEQFF.

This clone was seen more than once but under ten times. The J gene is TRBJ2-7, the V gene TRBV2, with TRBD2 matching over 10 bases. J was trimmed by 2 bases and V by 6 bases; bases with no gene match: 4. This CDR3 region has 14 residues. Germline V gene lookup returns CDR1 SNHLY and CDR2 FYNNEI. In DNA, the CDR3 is TGTGCCAGCAGAACTAGCGGGACGGCCTACGAGCAGTACTTC. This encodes CASRTSGTAYEQYF.

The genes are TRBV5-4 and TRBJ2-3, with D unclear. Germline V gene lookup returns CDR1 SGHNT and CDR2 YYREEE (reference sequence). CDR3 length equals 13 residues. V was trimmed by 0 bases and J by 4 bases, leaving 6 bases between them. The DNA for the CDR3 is TGTGCCAGCAGCTTGGTCGGTTCAGATACGCAGTATTTT. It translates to CASSLVGSDTQYF.

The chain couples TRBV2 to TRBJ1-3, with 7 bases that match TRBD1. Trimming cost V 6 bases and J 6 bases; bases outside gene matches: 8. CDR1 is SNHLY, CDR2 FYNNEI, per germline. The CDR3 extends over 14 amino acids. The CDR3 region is CASRAGQRVNTIYF. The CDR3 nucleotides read TGTGCCAGCAGGGCGGGACAGAGAGTAAACACCATATATTTT.

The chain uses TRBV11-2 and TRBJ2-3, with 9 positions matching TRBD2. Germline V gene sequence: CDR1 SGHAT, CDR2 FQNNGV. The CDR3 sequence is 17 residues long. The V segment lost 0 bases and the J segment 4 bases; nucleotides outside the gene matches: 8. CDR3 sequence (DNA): TGTGCCAGCAGCTTAGAAGGGACCGGCGGGGGGGCAGATACGCAGTATTTT. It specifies CASSLEGTGGGADTQYF.

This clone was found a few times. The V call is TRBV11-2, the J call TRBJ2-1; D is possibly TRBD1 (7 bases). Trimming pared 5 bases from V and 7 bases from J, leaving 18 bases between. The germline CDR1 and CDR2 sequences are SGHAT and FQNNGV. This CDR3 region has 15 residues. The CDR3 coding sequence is TGTGCCAGCAGCCCCCCAGGGGGGACATGGAATGAGCAGTTCTTC. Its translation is CASSPPGGTWNEQFF.

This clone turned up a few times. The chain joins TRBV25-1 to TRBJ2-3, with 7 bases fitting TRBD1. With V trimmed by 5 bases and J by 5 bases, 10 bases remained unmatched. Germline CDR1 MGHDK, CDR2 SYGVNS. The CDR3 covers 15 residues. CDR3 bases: TGTGCCAGCAGTCAACGAGGCAGGGGGATAGATACGCAGTATTTT. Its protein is CASSQRGRGIDTQYF.

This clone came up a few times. CDR3 in DNA: TGTGCCAGCAGTTACTGGCAGGGGGGTCCCTCCTACGAGCAGTACTTC. This translates into CASSYWQGGPSYEQYF. The chain is built from TRBV6-5 and TRBJ2-7; a weak D match, TRBD1 (7 bases). This CDR3 has 16 residues. The germline V gene encodes CDR1 MNHEY and CDR2 SVGAGI. Trimming took off 1 base at V and 0 bases at J, with 13 bases between the two ends.

The DNA for the CDR3 is TGTGCCAGCAGTTCCCCGGGACAGTGGTCCTACGAGCAGTACTTC. It translates to CASSSPGQWSYEQYF. The V gene is TRBV27, the J gene TRBJ2-7; 7 bases are shared with TRBD1. The germline CDR1 and CDR2 sequences are MNHEY and SMNVEV (reference sequence). There are 15 residues in the CDR3. After removal of 4 bases from V and 1 base from J, the junction contained 7 bases not matched to a gene.

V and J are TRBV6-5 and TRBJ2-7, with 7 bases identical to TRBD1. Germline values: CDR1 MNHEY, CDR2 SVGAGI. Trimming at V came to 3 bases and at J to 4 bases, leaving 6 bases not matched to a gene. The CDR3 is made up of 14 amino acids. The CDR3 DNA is TGTGCCAGCAGTTATCACAGGGGAGAGTACGAGCAGTACTTC. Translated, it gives CASSYHRGEYEQYF.

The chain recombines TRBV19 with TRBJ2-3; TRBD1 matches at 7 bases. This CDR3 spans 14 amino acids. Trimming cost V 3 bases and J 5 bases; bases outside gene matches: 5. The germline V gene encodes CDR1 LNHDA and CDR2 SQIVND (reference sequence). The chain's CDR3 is CASSMGPGGDTQYF. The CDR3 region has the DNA TGTGCCAGTAGTATGGGCCCAGGGGGAGATACGCAGTATTTT.

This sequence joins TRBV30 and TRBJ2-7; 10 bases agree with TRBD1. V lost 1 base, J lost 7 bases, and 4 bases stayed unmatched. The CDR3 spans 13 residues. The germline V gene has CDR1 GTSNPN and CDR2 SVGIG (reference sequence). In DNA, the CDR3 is TGTGCCTGGAGTGGAGACAGGGGGCGGGAGCAGTACTTC. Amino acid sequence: CAWSGDRGREQYF.

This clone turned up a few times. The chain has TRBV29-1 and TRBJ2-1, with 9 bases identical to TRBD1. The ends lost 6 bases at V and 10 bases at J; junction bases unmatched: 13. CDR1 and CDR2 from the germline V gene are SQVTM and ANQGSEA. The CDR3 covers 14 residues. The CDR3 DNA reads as TGCAGCGTGGCCAACGACAGGGGGTTCGGAGAGCAGTTCTTC. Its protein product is CSVANDRGFGEQFF.

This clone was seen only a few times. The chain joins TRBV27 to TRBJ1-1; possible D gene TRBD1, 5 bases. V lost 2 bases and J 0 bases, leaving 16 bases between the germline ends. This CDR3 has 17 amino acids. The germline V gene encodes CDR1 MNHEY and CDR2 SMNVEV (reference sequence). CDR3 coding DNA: TGTGCCAGCAGTTTAGGTCTGGACGGGGGGATGAACACTGAAGCTTTCTTT. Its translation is CASSLGLDGGMNTEAFF.